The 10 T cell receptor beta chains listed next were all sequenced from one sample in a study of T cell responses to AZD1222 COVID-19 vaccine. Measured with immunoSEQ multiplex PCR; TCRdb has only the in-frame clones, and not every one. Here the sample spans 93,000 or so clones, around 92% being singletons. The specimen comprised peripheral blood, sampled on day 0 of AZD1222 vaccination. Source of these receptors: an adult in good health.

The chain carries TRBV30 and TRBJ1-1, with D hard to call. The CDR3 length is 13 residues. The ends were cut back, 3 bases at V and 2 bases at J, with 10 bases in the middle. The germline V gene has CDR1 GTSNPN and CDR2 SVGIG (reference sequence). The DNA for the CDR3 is TGTGCCTGGAGACGGACGGTAAACACTGAAGCTTTCTTT. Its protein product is CAWRRTVNTEAFF.

The CDR3 region is CASSLESVSYNEQFF. In DNA form, the CDR3 reads TGTGCCAGCAGCTTGGAGAGCGTATCCTACAATGAGCAGTTCTTC. The gene calls are TRBV5-4 and TRBJ2-1; D remains ambiguous. The germline V gene encodes CDR1 SGHNT and CDR2 YYREEE (reference sequence). V lost 0 bases, J lost 1 base, and 8 bases lay in between. There are 15 residues in the CDR3.

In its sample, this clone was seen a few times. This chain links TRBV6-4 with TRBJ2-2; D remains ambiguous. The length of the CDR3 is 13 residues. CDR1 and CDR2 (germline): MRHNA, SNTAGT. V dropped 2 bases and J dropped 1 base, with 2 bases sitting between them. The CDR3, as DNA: TGTGCCAGCAGTGACGGGAACACCGGGGAGCTGTTTTTT. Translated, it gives CASSDGNTGELFF.

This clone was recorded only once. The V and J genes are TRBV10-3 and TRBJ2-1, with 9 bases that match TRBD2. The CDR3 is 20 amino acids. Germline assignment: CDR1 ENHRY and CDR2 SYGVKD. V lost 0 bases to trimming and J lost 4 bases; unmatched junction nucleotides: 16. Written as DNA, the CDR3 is TGTGCCATCAGTGAGTCAAGGCTAGCGGGAAGACGAGTCGGGTACAATGAGCAGTTCTTC. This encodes CAISESRLAGRRVGYNEQFF.

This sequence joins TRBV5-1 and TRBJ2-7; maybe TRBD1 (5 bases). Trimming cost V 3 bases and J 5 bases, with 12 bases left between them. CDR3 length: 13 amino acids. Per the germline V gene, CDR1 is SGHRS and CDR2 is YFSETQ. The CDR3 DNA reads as TGCGCCAGCAGCTCAGGGTTTTCCAACGAGCAGTACTTC. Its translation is CASSSGFSNEQYF.

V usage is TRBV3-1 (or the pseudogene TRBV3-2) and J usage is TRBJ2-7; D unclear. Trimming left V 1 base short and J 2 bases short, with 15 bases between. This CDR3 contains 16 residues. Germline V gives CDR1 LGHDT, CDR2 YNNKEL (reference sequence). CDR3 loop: CASSQGRRPGPYEQYF. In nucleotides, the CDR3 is TGTGCCAGCAGCCAAGGAAGGCGGCCCGGCCCCTACGAGCAGTACTTC.

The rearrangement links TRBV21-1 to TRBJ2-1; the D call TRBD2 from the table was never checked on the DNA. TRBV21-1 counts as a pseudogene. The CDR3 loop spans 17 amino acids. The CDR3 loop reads CASSKNQRAPGYNEQFF. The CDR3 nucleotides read TGTGCCAGCAGCAAGAACCAGCGGGCGCCGGGGTACAATGAGCAGTTCTTC.

CDR3 region: CASSDSSGRPYEQYF. DNA for the CDR3: TGTGCCAGCAGCGACTCTAGCGGGAGGCCCTACGAGCAGTACTTC. V is TRBV3-1 (or the pseudogene TRBV3-2) and J is TRBJ2-7; 11 bases line up with TRBD2. The CDR3 is made up of 15 amino acids. V shed 5 bases, J shed 2 bases, and the junction held 5 bases outside the gene matches. Germline loops: CDR1 LGHDT, CDR2 YNNKEL (reference sequence).

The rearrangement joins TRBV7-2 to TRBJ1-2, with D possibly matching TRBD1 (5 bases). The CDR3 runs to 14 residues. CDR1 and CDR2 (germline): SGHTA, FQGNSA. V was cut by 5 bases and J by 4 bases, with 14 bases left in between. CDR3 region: CASSPGTQRYGYTF. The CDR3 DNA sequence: TGTGCCAGCAGCCCCGGGACCCAGCGCTATGGCTACACCTTC. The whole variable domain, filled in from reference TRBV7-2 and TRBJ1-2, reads GAGVSQSPSNKVTEKGKDVELRCDPISGHTALYWYRQSLGQGLEFLIYFQGNSAPDKSGLPSDRFSAERTGGSVSTLTIQRTQQEDSAVYLCASSPGTQRYGYTFGSGTRLTVV.

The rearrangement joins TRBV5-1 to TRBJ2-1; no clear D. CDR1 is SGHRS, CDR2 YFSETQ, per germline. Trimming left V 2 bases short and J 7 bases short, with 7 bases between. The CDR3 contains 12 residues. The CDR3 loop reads CASSFAQNEQFF. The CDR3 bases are TGCGCCAGCAGCTTTGCCCAAAATGAGCAGTTCTTC.